A single sample gave rise to the 19 T cell receptor beta chains below, sequenced in a study of T cell repertoires in cytomegalovirus infection. TCRdb re-called the reads through MiXCR, storing one row per CDR3 protein. The sample lists roughly 720,000 distinct CDR3 sequences, approximately 34% occurring once. Sequencing was done on a sample of PBMCs. These receptors all come from a human donor in good health (CMV status not recorded). Some clones in this sample may be carry-over from other donors' samples.

The chain couples TRBV20-1 to TRBJ2-3, with 13 bases lining up with TRBD2. CDR3 length: 19 residues. The germline V gene encodes CDR1 DFQATT and CDR2 SNEGSKA (reference sequence). Trimming cost V 1 base and J 4 bases; bases outside gene matches: 14. The CDR3 protein is CSARGYRAGLAGRADTQYF. CDR3 bases: TGCAGTGCTAGAGGATACCGTGCGGGACTAGCGGGACGAGCAGATACGCAGTATTTT.

This clonotype showed up just a few times. This chain links TRBV19 with TRBJ1-1; D perhaps matches TRBD1 (5 bases). Germline CDR1 is LNHDA and CDR2 is SQIVND (reference sequence). The V gene lost 5 bases and the J gene lost 3 bases, with 16 bases spanning the gap. The CDR3 covers 15 residues. The CDR3 loop reads CASSAWTPRDTEAFF. CDR3 bases: TGTGCCAGTAGTGCATGGACTCCCAGGGACACTGAAGCTTTCTTT.

The V call is TRBV12-3 or TRBV12-4, the J call TRBJ2-2; a weak D match, TRBD1 (5 bases). The CDR3 sequence is 15 residues long. Trimming left V 2 bases short and J 6 bases short, with 13 bases between. The CDR3 is CASSLYRVGPGELFF. CDR3 coding DNA: TGTGCCAGCAGTTTATACCGTGTGGGGCCCGGGGAGCTGTTTTTT.

The genes are TRBV5-1 and TRBJ2-5; tentatively, D is TRBD2 (6 bases). CDR3 length: 13 amino acids. From germline, CDR1 is SGHRS and CDR2 YFSETQ. Trimming took 2 bases from V and 5 from J, leaving 10 bases between them. CDR3 nucleotide sequence: TGCGCCAGCAGCTTTTCTAGCGCGGAGACCCAGTACTTC. Protein sequence: CASSFSSAETQYF. The whole variable domain, remainder taken from reference TRBV5-1 and TRBJ2-5, is KAGVTQTPRYLIKTRGQQVTLSCSPISGHRSVSWYQQTPGQGLQFLFEYFSETQRNKGNFPGRFSGRQFSNSRSEMNVSTLELGDSALYLCASSFSSAETQYFGPGTRLLVL.

Only one count was recorded for this clonotype. The chain recombines TRBV7-2 with TRBJ2-3, with a weak D call TRBD2 (6 bases). V lost 2 bases and J 2 bases, leaving 20 bases between the germline ends. The CDR3 is made up of 18 amino acids. Germline V gene sequence: CDR1 SGHTA, CDR2 FQGNSA. The CDR3 sequence is CASSLRGTGVQSTDTQYF. The CDR3 DNA is TGTGCCAGCAGCTTAAGAGGAACGGGGGTCCAATCCACAGATACGCAGTATTTT.

The V gene is TRBV4-1, the J gene TRBJ1-6, with 7 positions matching TRBD1. The CDR3 loop spans 20 amino acids. With V trimmed by 0 bases and J by 1 base, 12 bases remained unmatched. Germline V gene sequence: CDR1 MGHRA, CDR2 YSYEKL. CDR3 in DNA: TGCGCCAGCAGCCAAGATAAGAGTACAGGGGATTTATCCTATAATTCACCCCTCCACTTT. Its translation is CASSQDKSTGDLSYNSPLHF.

The rearrangement joins TRBV18 to TRBJ1-4; D is ambiguous. The germline CDR1 and CDR2 sequences are KGHSH and LQKENI. The CDR3 sequence is 15 residues long. The V and J ends lost 4 bases and 2 bases respectively, with 11 bases between them. CDR3 sequence: CASSLETGTNEKLFF. In DNA, the CDR3 is TGTGCCAGCTCACTCGAGACGGGGACTAATGAAAAACTGTTTTTT. Looking up the rest from reference TRBV18 and TRBJ1-4 gives the full variable domain: NAGVMQNPRHLVRRRGQEARLRCSPMKGHSHVYWYRQLPEEGLKFMVYLQKENIIDESGMPKERFSAEFPKEGPSILRIQQVVRGDSAAYFCASSLETGTNEKLFFGSGTQLSVL.

This sequence joins TRBV7-6 and TRBJ1-5; TRBD1 is a possible D gene (6 bases). The CDR3 extends over 13 amino acids. CDR1 and CDR2 from the germline V gene are SGHVS and FNYEAQ. The V gene lost 5 bases and the J gene lost 15 bases, with 20 bases spanning the gap. This CDR3 is CASSGRDTDQMHF. The CDR3 DNA reads TGTGCCAGCAGCGGCCGGGACACCGACCAGATGCATTTT.

This clonotype was observed a few times. The V and J genes are TRBV7-9 and TRBJ1-6; 10 positions agree with TRBD1. Per germline, CDR1 SEHNR and CDR2 FQNEAQ (reference sequence). After removal of 5 bases from V and 6 bases from J, the junction contained 7 bases not matched to a gene. CDR3 length: 16 amino acids. The CDR3 region is CASSQGTGVGNSPLHF. As DNA, the CDR3 is TGTGCCAGCAGCCAAGGGACAGGGGTTGGTAATTCACCCCTCCACTTT.

V gene TRBV7-4 combines with J gene TRBJ2-7; 11 nucleotides agree with TRBD1. V shed 8 bases, J shed 6 bases, and the junction held 9 bases outside the gene matches. CDR3 length: 14 amino acids. The germline gives CDR1 SGHVT, CDR2 SQSDAQ. CDR3 protein: CASEITGTGGEQYF. The CDR3 coding sequence is TGTGCCAGCGAAATTACCGGGACAGGGGGCGAGCAGTACTTC.

The chain joins TRBV4-1 to TRBJ2-1; D is ambiguous. This CDR3 region has 15 residues. The germline V gene has CDR1 MGHRA and CDR2 YSYEKL. Trimming took 2 bases from V and 4 from J, leaving 12 bases between them. CDR3 nucleotides: TGCGCCAGCAGCCAATTCCAGAGCGCTTACAATGAGCAGTTCTTC. Protein product: CASSQFQSAYNEQFF.

V gene TRBV28 combines with J gene TRBJ1-1; TRBD1 is a possible D gene (6 bases). The CDR3 is 15 residues long. Trimming took 7 bases from V and 4 from J, leaving 19 bases between them. Per the germline V gene, CDR1 is MDHEN and CDR2 is SYDVKM. The CDR3 DNA reads as TGTGCCAGCACCGCCCGCAGGGGTCCGGGCACTGAAGCTTTCTTT. Protein product: CASTARRGPGTEAFF.

This clonotype was seen just once. This chain links TRBV7-9 with TRBJ2-1; D not certain. The CDR3 has 16 residues. Trimming took 5 bases from V and 4 from J, leaving 18 bases between them. CDR1 is SEHNR, CDR2 FQNEAQ, per germline (reference sequence). The CDR3 DNA sequence: TGTGCCAGCAGCCTACATGACCGATATCTATACAATGAGCAGTTCTTC. Protein: CASSLHDRYLYNEQFF.

The chain uses TRBV6-6 and TRBJ1-5; no clear D. The CDR3 has 17 amino acids. Germline values: CDR1 MNHNY, CDR2 SVGAGI (reference sequence). Trimming shortened V by 5 bases and J by 5 bases, and 22 bases separated the two germline ends. This chain's CDR3 is CASSGYLSRTEDQPQHF. CDR3 sequence (DNA): TGTGCCAGCAGTGGCTATCTATCCCGGACGGAGGATCAGCCCCAGCATTTT.

This clonotype was seen repeatedly, ten times or more. The V call is TRBV28, the J call TRBJ1-2; 7 nucleotides line up with TRBD1. V was clipped by 6 bases and J by 5 bases; unmatched bases: 6. The germline CDR1 and CDR2 sequences are MDHEN and SYDVKM. The CDR3 extends over 13 amino acids. The CDR3 loop is CASSPDRDYGYTF. As DNA, the CDR3 is TGTGCCAGCAGCCCTGACAGGGATTATGGCTACACCTTC.

The table lists this clonotype with a few counts. This sequence joins TRBV7-8 and TRBJ2-3, with 9 bases fitting TRBD1. V dropped 6 bases and J dropped 2; count of bases not matched to a gene: 15. Germline lookup yields CDR1 SGHVS and CDR2 FQNEAQ. CDR3 size: 18 residues. The CDR3 sequence: CASSQRDRVFGTTDTQYF. In DNA form, the CDR3 reads TGTGCCAGCAGTCAAAGGGACAGGGTGTTTGGCACCACAGATACGCAGTATTTT.

This clonotype was seen at least ten times. The rearrangement links TRBV7-2 to TRBJ1-2, with no clear D. CDR1 and CDR2 from the germline V gene are SGHTA and FQGNSA. With 6 bases removed from V and 5 bases from J, the gap between germline ends came to 10 bases. The CDR3 length is 12 residues. The CDR3 sequence is CASSDPLYGYTF. The CDR3 coding sequence is TGTGCCAGCAGTGATCCTCTATATGGCTACACCTTC. Combining the CDR3 with reference TRBV7-2 and TRBJ1-2 gives the whole variable domain GAGVSQSPSNKVTEKGKDVELRCDPISGHTALYWYRQSLGQGLEFLIYFQGNSAPDKSGLPSDRFSAERTGGSVSTLTIQRTQQEDSAVYLCASSDPLYGYTFGSGTRLTVV.

This clonotype was counted a few times. The rearrangement links TRBV13 to TRBJ2-7; D possibly matches TRBD1 or TRBD2 (6 bases each). Trimming removed 8 bases at V and 0 bases at J, with 20 bases between. Germline loops: CDR1 PRHDT, CDR2 FYEKMQ (reference sequence). The length of the CDR3 is 16 residues. CDR3 sequence (DNA): TGTGCCAGCCGCTGGGGGCTAGCGAGGAGCTCCTACGAGCAGTACTTC. Translation gives CASRWGLARSSYEQYF.

This chain links TRBV27 with TRBJ2-5; TRBD1 is a possible D gene (6 bases). Trimming removed 4 bases from V and 0 bases from J, with 15 bases in between. Per germline, CDR1 MNHEY and CDR2 SMNVEV (reference sequence). This CDR3 spans 16 amino acids. The CDR3 sequence is CASSSQDSLDQETQYF. DNA of the CDR3: TGTGCCAGCAGTTCACAGGACAGCTTAGACCAAGAGACCCAGTACTTC.